Given below is one T cell receptor (beta chain) in context. Its antigen has not been determined. Base qualities are missing; no much larger clone stands one base away. The immunoSEQ Assay was the method used to sequence TCRbeta CDR3 regions. After extraction, genomic DNA underwent amplification by bias-controlled multiplex PCR, followed by high-throughput sequencing. From the authors' description of their analysis: To quantify the absolute abundance of every unique TCRbeta CDR3 region, sequences were collapsed and filtered. Usable DNA was measured by amplifying reference genes present in all nucleated cells, and TCRbeta template counts were normalized to that usable DNA to estimate T cell fraction. Repertoire TCRs were annotated as SARS-CoV-2-specific when V gene, CDR3 amino acid sequence and J gene were exactly matched to a known reactive TCR set. The reference SARS-CoV-2 TCR set was obtained from MIRA and was filtered for enrichment in COVID-19-positive ImmuneCODE repertoires, whereby public or cross-reactive TCRs were removed. Based on the MIRA antigens, annotated TCRs were further analysed at the level of specific ORF or position within ORF. Depth was the summed frequency of annotated unique rearrangements, while breadth was defined as annotated unique rearrangements over total unique productive rearrangements. Group comparisons of TCR breadth used two-sided Wilcoxon rank-sum tests. This immuneACCESS table, as held by TCRdb, lists in-frame sequences with V and J called but not all clones. Of the missing ones, under half trace to an unresolved V gene in checked studies; the others have no known cause. V and J calls and clone size come straight from that table; D and trimming were deduced from the DNA. The sample table shows approximately 420,000 clones, and about nine tenths are seen once. 3.5% of the sample is taken by the ten largest.

The sample is drawn from a study of Ad26.COV2.S vaccination and SARS-CoV-2 variants (dated by TCRdb to the early 2020s). As for the study more broadly: Donors in the vaccine arm were drawn from COV1001, a multicentre, randomized, double-blind, placebo-controlled phase I-IIa trial testing Ad26.COV2.S in healthy adults. Ad26.COV2.S was administered intramuscularly at 5 x 10^10 or 1 x 10^11 viral particles, either as a single shot or as two shots given 56 days apart. Sequencing of the TCRbeta repertoire served to evaluate the specificity and breadth of SARS-CoV-2-reactive T cell receptors following Ad26.COV2.S vaccination. The TCR-sequenced set comprised about 32 samples: some 19 Ad26.COV2.S vaccine recipients, 5 placebo recipients and 8 SARS-CoV-2 convalescent individuals. Trial participants were randomized into five groups of five: low-dose or high-dose Ad26.COV2.S given once or twice, or placebo on both occasions. Investigators did not know the trial group allocation while performing experiments and assessing outcomes.

The treatment or condition label, read with the paper, signifies: roughly 19 received Ad26.COV2.S at low or high dose, single or two shots; about 5 received placebo; per-sample allocation not given. Repertoires of vaccine and placebo recipients were sequenced from samples taken on day 63 after the first injection. In Cohort 1b, around 25 adults aged 18-55 years were enrolled at a single site in Boston, USA, between 29 July and 7 August 2020. Ad26.COV2.S was a replication-incompetent adenovirus type 26 vector expressing a prefusion-stabilized SARS-CoV-2 spike protein from the original Wuhan strain. Broader findings and caveats from the paper: It was noted by the authors that total T cell responses may have been underestimated by the TCR breadth and depth analyses. Compared with placebo recipients, Ad26.COV2.S recipients showed higher spike-specific TCR breadth (P = 0.0014). The study lacked the statistical power to compare responses across vaccine doses or regimens. After vaccination, spike-specific CD8+ and CD4+ T cell responses were reported to show substantial breadth. Vaccine and placebo recipients had similar non-spike TCR breadth, a finding consistent with the vaccine containing only spike.

CDR1 and CDR2 were assigned from the germline V gene as LGHNA and YSLEER. Relative to germline, V is 1 base shorter and J is 0 bases shorter, with 9 bases between their ends. The CDR3 goes from the cysteine to the phenylalanine over 16 residues. Only the CDR3 DNA is retained, 48 bases long and in frame from the first base. Sequencing used peripheral blood, obtained in a trial of Ad26.COV2.S vaccine versus placebo. This clonotype was sampled from a person between 18 and 65 years old who received the Ad26.COV2.S COVID-19 vaccine or a placebo. The chain links TRBV4-3 with TRBJ2-2; TRBD1 is a possible D gene, resting on 6 matching bases. Read as DNA, the sequence is TGCGCCAGCAGCCAAGGGACAGTCGCGAACACCGGGGAGCTGTTTTTT. Its coded protein is CASSQGTVANTGELFF.